Sequencing of this T cell receptor beta chain was carried out in a study of shared clonotypes between healthy human individuals. Study-level results: Among non-shared clonotypes, generation probabilities were lower than among those shared by all four donors.

Per the germline V gene, CDR1 is MRHNA and CDR2 is SNTAGT. The CDR3 is 16 amino acids. The V gene end was trimmed by 6 bases and the J gene end by 4 bases; junction bases not matched to a gene: 6. The donors were adults (healthy and HIV-negative) with no recent acute infections or vaccinations. A note on this clone: The antigen is unknown.

Profiled with immunoSEQ multiplex PCR; TCRdb holds only in-frame clones, not every one. Among some 2,500,000 clones listed, around 93% were seen once. Sequences were obtained from naive CD4+ T cells from PBMCs. Described subset: CD45RA+ positively selected. The receptor's source is a man younger than 35 in good health. Some clones in this sample may be carry-over from other donors' samples. The J gene is TRBJ2-3, the V gene TRBV6-4, with 14 positions matching TRBD2. The CDR3 coding sequence is TGTGCCAGCAGCGCTACGGGACTAGCGGGAGCAGATACGCAGTATTTT. It is translated as CASSATGLAGADTQYF.